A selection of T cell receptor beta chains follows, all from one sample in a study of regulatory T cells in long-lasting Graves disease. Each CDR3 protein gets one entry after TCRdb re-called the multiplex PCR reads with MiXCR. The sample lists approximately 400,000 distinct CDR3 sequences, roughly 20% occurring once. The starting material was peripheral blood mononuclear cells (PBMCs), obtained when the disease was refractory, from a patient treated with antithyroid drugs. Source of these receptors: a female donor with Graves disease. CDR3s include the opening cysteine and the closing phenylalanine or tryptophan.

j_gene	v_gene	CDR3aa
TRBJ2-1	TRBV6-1	CASSHNPSGTEQFF
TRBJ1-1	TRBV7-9	CASSPQGEEAFF
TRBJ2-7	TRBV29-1	CSVEGGTVRDQYF
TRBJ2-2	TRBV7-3	CASSLKQGFTGELFF
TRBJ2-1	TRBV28	CASSSPGSGSFNEQFF
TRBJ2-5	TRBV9	CASSVGPSGRGVAETQYF
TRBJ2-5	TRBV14	CASSETLGSGRWETQYF
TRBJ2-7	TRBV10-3	CAIRRDGHYEQYF
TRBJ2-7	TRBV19	CASKPLAGTHEQYF
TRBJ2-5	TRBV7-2	CASSSGAGPQQTQYF
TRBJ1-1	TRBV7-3	CASSATGQGGTEAFF
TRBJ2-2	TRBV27	CASSLEGTGTGGWTGELFF
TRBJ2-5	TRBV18	CPSSPIQDREETQYF
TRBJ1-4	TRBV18	CASSPGTGPEKLFF
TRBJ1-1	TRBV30	CAWSPTMVGEAFF
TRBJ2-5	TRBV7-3	CASSPSLGWQETQYF
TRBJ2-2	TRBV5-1	CASSLLTSVNTGELFF
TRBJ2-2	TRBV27	CASSPGSPGAGELFF
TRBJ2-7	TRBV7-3	CASSSRHPVGRTRKEQYF
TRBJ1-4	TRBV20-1	CSARNDEKLFF
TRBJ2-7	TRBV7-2	CASSLSQGSKEQYF
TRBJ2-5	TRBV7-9	CASSLGQGTQYF
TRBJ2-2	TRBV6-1	CASSPLVRLAGGNTGELFF
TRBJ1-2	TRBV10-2	CASSESGNYGYTF
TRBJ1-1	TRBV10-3	CAIRDRDFTEAFF
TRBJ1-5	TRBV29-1	CSVAEQGSYSNQPQHF
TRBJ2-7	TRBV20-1	CSARDWQGGGIYEQYF
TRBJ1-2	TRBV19	CASSRGAGQVNYGYTF
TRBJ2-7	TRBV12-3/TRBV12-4	CASTPPGTGVYEQYF